Reported below is one T cell receptor beta chain. TCRdb reprocessed the 5' RACE reads and reports one entry per CDR3 protein, with no DNA. This repertoire includes 350,000 to 400,000 distinct CDR3 sequences. The sample belongs to a study of monozygotic twins with inflammatory bowel disease. From germline, CDR1 is DFQATT and CDR2 SNEGSKA (reference sequence). The CDR3 sequence is 15 residues long. This clonotype originated in a human donor with ulcerative colitis or Crohn's disease, or a healthy co-twin of an affected twin (not recorded which). This chain connects TRBV20-1 to TRBJ2-1; absent DNA, TCRdb's TRBD2 call cannot be checked. Input material: blood. The CDR3 spells CSARGSSVPYNEQFF.